This entry is about one T cell receptor (beta chain). What it recognizes is unknown. These data come from a study of beta chain features in type 1 diabetes. Study context: There was similarity between patients and healthy donors in age, gender and cell yields.

Reverse transcription of all isolated RNA meant that expressed TCRB transcripts were sequenced. Roughly 3.4 million reads per sample on average were obtained from naive, central memory and regulatory T cell samples. Using immunoSEQ multiplex PCR, the repertoire was profiled, and TCRdb retains in-frame clones only, with some absent. The table lists about 330,000 clones, about 10% of them singletons. The J segment lost 5 bases and the V segment lost 4 bases, leaving 9 bases of the junction unmatched. The CDR3 is 15 amino acids. CDR1 SGHRS and CDR2 YFSETQ come from the germline V gene. Study-level findings and limits: There was no resolution here of whether HLA type influences TCRB rearrangement. At VDJ recombination sites, type 1 diabetes patients had fewer insertions and more deleted nucleotides.

This clonotype originated in a young woman in good health. The chain carries TRBV5-1 and TRBJ2-7, with 10 positions matching TRBD1. Sequencing was carried out using naive CD4+ T cells from blood. In DNA, the CDR3 is TGCGCCAGCAGCCCCCACCGGGACAGGGGCAACGAGCAGTACTTC. As protein: CASSPHRDRGNEQYF.